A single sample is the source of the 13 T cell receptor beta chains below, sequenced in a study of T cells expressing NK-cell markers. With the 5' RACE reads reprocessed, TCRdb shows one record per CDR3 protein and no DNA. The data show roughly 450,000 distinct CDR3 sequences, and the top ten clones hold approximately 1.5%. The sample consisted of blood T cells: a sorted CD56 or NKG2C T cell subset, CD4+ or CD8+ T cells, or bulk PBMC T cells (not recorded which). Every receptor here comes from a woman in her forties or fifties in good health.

The CDR3 protein is CASSLEGTTDTQYF. The genes are TRBV28 and TRBJ2-3; TCRdb selects TRBD2, and the lack of DNA leaves this call unchecked. The CDR3 spans 14 residues. Germline assignment: CDR1 MDHEN and CDR2 SYDVKM.

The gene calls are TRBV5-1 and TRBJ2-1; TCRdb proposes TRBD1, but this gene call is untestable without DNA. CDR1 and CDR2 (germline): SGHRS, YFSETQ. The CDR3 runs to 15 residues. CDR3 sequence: CASSGRQGVGNEQFF.

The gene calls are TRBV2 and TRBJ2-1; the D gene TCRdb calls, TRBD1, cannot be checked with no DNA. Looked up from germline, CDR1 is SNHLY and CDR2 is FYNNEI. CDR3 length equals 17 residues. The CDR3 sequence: CASLWVPGEGSYNEQFF.

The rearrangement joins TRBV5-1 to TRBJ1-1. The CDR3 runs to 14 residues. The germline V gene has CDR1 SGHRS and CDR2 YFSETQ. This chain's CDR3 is CASKRTGPDTEAFF.

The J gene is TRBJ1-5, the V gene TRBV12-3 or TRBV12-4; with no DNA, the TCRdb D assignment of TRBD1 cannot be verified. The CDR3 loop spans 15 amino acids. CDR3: CASSLTDRIVQPQHF.

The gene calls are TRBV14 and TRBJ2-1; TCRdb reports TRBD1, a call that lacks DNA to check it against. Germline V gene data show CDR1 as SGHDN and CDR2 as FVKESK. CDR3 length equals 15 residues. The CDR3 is CASSQDGQGTDEQFF.

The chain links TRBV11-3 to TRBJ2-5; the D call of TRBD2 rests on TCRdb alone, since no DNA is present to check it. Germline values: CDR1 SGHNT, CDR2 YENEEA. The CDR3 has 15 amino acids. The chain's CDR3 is CASSSWGREEETQYF.

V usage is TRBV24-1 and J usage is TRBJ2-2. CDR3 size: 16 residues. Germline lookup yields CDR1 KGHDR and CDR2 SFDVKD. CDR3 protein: CATSGYSSSNTGELFF.

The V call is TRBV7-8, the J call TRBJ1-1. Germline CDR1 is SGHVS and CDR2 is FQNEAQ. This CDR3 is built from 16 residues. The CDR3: CASSLATSKLNTEAFF.

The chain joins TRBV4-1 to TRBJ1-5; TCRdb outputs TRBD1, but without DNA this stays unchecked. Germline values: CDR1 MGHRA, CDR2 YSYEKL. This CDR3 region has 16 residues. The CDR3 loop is CASSHESTGRNQPQHF.

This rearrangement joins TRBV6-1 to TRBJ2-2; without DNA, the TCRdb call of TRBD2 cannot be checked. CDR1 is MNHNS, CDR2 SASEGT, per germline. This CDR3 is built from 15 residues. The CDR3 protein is CASSGLAGVAGELFF.

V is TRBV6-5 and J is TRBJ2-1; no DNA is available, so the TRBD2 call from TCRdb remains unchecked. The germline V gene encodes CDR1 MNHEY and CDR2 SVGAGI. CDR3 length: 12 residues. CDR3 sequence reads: CASSFPGGWQFF.

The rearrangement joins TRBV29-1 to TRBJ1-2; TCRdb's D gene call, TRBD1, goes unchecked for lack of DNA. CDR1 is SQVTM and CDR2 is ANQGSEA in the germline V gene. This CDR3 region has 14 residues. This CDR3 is CSGGQVAPSGGYTF. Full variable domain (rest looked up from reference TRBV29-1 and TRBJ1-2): SAVISQKPSRDICQRGTSLTIQCQVDSQVTMMFWYRQQPGQSLTLIATANQGSEATYESGFVIDKFPISRPNLTFSTLTVSNMSPEDSSIYLCSGGQVAPSGGYTFGSGTRLTVV.